Listed here are 28 T cell receptor beta chains from one sample, sequenced in a study of cytomegalovirus exposure and HLA in healthy donors. Assay: immunoSEQ multiplex PCR; the TCRdb copy retains only in-frame clones and omits some. Among about 340,000 clones, around 86% were seen once, and the ten largest hold around 0.84%. Specimen: PBMCs. These receptors all stem from a woman aged 18-29 years in good health and CMV-seronegative.

The V call is TRBV5-4, the J call TRBJ2-7; TRBD2 is a possible D gene (6 bases). The V end lost 2 bases, the J end lost 3 bases, and 21 bases lay between the germline ends. Germline V gives CDR1 SGHNT, CDR2 YYREEE (reference sequence). This CDR3 is built from 17 residues. CDR3 nucleotides: TGTGCCAGCAGCTTAACCCTAGTCCGGGGGACGAACTACGAGCAGTACTTC. Protein: CASSLTLVRGTNYEQYF.

This chain joins TRBV21-1 and TRBJ2-7; the table's D call of TRBD2 was not tested on the DNA. TRBV21-1 is a known pseudogene. The CDR3 sequence is 15 residues long. Here the CDR3 reads CASGLEGHTSYEQYF. For the CDR3, the DNA is TGTGCCAGCGGACTAGAAGGACATACCTCCTACGAGCAGTACTTC.

The chain combines TRBV28 with TRBJ2-7; 9 bases are shared with TRBD2. Losses at the gene ends were 5 bases for V and 1 base for J; bases not matched to a gene: 6. Per germline, CDR1 MDHEN and CDR2 SYDVKM. The CDR3 covers 15 residues. The CDR3 sequence: CASSLPGLASYEQYF. The CDR3 bases are TGTGCCAGCAGTCTACCGGGACTAGCATCCTACGAGCAGTACTTC.

This chain links TRBV5-5 with TRBJ1-5; D is undetermined. The CDR3 sequence is 15 residues long. Germline V gene data show CDR1 as SGHKS and CDR2 as YYEKEE (reference sequence). Trimming shortened V by 2 bases and J by 3 bases, and 12 bases separated the two germline ends. The chain's CDR3 is CASSFTSEDNQPQHF. CDR3 sequence (DNA): TGTGCCAGCAGCTTCACATCCGAGGACAATCAGCCCCAGCATTTT.

The chain is built from TRBV27 and TRBJ2-1; 7 bases line up with TRBD2. This CDR3 is 15 amino acids long. The V gene end was trimmed by 3 bases and the J gene end by 7 bases; junction bases not matched to a gene: 9. Germline V lookup: CDR1 MNHEY, CDR2 SMNVEV (reference sequence). The DNA for the CDR3 is TGTGCCAGCAGTTTTGCGGGAGCGGGTTGGAATGAGCAGTTCTTC. Its protein is CASSFAGAGWNEQFF.

The chain combines TRBV30 with TRBJ2-2; 14 bases map to TRBD2. J lost 0 bases, V lost 6 bases, and 3 bases had no gene match. The germline gives CDR1 GTSNPN, CDR2 SVGIG (reference sequence). The CDR3 has 16 amino acids. This chain's CDR3 is CACPTSGRANTGELFF. The CDR3 DNA is TGTGCCTGCCCGACTAGCGGGAGGGCGAACACCGGGGAGCTGTTTTTT.

This sequence joins TRBV4-3 and TRBJ1-2, with 8 nucleotides matching TRBD1. The germline CDR1 and CDR2 sequences are LGHNA and YSLEER. This CDR3 comprises 16 residues. After removal of 1 base from V and 4 bases from J, the junction contained 8 bases not matched to a gene. CDR3 protein: CASSQATGDAGYGYTF. The CDR3 bases are TGCGCCAGCAGCCAAGCGACAGGGGACGCTGGCTATGGCTACACCTTC.

This chain joins TRBV28 and TRBJ2-7; possibly TRBD2 for D (5 bases). Between the trimmed V and J ends, which lost 3 bases and 4 bases, there was a span of 16 bases. This CDR3 is built from 15 residues. Germline lookup yields CDR1 MDHEN and CDR2 SYDVKM. In DNA, the CDR3 is TGTGCCAGCAGTTTGGAAGGACTTCCCCTGTACGAGCAGTACTTC. Its protein is CASSLEGLPLYEQYF. The full variable domain, completed using reference TRBV28 and TRBJ2-7, is DVKVTQSSRYLVKRTGEKVFLECVQDMDHENMFWYRQDPGLGLRLIYFSYDVKMKEKGDIPEGYSVSREKKERFSLILESASTNQTSMYLCASSLEGLPLYEQYFGPGTRLTVT.

This sequence joins TRBV11-2 and TRBJ2-7; D not certain. CDR3 length: 16 residues. Germline V gene sequence: CDR1 SGHAT, CDR2 FQNNGV. Trimming removed 1 base at V and 3 bases at J, with 16 bases between. CDR3 bases: TGTGCCAGCAGCTTAGCAGTGGGCTCCAATCACTACGAGCAGTACTTC. Translation: CASSLAVGSNHYEQYF.

The genes are TRBV5-5 and TRBJ2-1; TRBD1 is a possible D gene (6 bases). The V end was cut by 5 bases, the J end by 0 bases, with 9 bases between. This CDR3 has 14 amino acids. CDR1 SGHKS and CDR2 YYEKEE come from the germline V gene (reference sequence). CDR3 nucleotide sequence: TGTGCCAGCAGTGTAGGGGGCTCCTACAATGAGCAGTTCTTC. Translated, it gives CASSVGGSYNEQFF.

The rearrangement uses TRBV18 and TRBJ1-4; no clear D gene. This CDR3 region has 15 residues. Per germline, CDR1 KGHSH and CDR2 LQKENI. Deletions cut 3 bases from V and 4 bases from J, with 12 bases between. DNA of the CDR3: TGTGCCAGCTCACCCGCGGCAGAAAATAATGAAAAACTGTTTTTT. Protein sequence: CASSPAAENNEKLFF.

V and J are TRBV6-5 and TRBJ1-3; D might be TRBD1 (5 bases). The length of the CDR3 is 13 residues. Trimming removed 5 bases from V and 5 bases from J, with 10 bases in between. CDR1 is MNHEY and CDR2 is SVGAGI in the germline V gene. CDR3 sequence (DNA): TGTGCCAGCAGTCTCTCGGACAGAAACACCATATATTTT. It yields the protein CASSLSDRNTIYF.

The chain recombines TRBV6-5 with TRBJ2-3; TRBD1 might be the D (5 bases). The CDR3 loop spans 15 amino acids. The V end was cut by 3 bases, the J end by 0 bases, with 10 bases between. CDR1 MNHEY and CDR2 SVGAGI come from the germline V gene. Here the CDR3 DNA reads TGTGCCAGCAGTTATCAGGGTTCTAGCACAGATACGCAGTATTTT. It specifies CASSYQGSSTDTQYF.

The V call is TRBV7-2, the J call TRBJ2-1; no definite D call. Germline CDR1 and CDR2: SGHTA and FQGNSA. The V end lost 0 bases, the J end lost 0 bases, and 9 bases lay between the germline ends. This CDR3 has 16 residues. CDR3 sequence: CASSLAPLGSYNEQFF. The DNA for the CDR3 is TGTGCCAGCAGCTTAGCGCCCCTCGGCTCCTACAATGAGCAGTTCTTC.

The chain is built from TRBV10-3 and TRBJ1-4; TRBD1 agrees at 7 bases. The germline V gene encodes CDR1 ENHRY and CDR2 SYGVKD. CDR3 length: 15 amino acids. V gave up 4 bases and J gave up 0 bases; unmatched junction bases: 2. CDR3 residues: CAISGQGTTNEKLFF. CDR3 in DNA: TGTGCCATCAGTGGACAGGGTACAACTAATGAAAAACTGTTTTTT.

This chain uses TRBV19 with TRBJ2-3, with 7 bases matching TRBD1. Losses at the gene ends were 4 bases for V and 4 bases for J; bases not matched to a gene: 5. Germline lookup yields CDR1 LNHDA and CDR2 SQIVND (reference sequence). This CDR3 spans 14 amino acids. CDR3 in amino acids: CASSRDSASDTQYF. As DNA, the CDR3 is TGTGCCAGTAGTAGGGACAGCGCGTCAGATACGCAGTATTTT.

The chain combines TRBV18 with TRBJ2-2; D gene unclear. Trimming took 1 base from V and 3 from J, leaving 6 bases between them. The CDR3 length is 14 residues. CDR1 is KGHSH, CDR2 LQKENI, per germline. The CDR3 sequence is CASSPRGYTGELFF. CDR3 DNA: TGTGCCAGCTCACCACGAGGATACACCGGGGAGCTGTTTTTT.

This chain uses TRBV4-3 with TRBJ1-1; D remains ambiguous. Deletions cut 0 bases from V and 9 bases from J, with 14 bases between. The CDR3 spans 14 residues. In germline, CDR1 is LGHNA, CDR2 YSLEER. CDR3 nucleotides: TGCGCCAGCAGCCAAGATTCACCACCGGGGAAAGCTTTCTTT. It specifies CASSQDSPPGKAFF.

The V call is TRBV25-1, the J call TRBJ2-7; 7 nucleotides line up with TRBD1. Germline V gives CDR1 MGHDK, CDR2 SYGVNS. This CDR3 is 16 amino acids long. V lost 3 bases and J lost 0; bases outside the gene matches: 8. The CDR3 nucleotides read TGTGCCAGCAGTGATTACCGGGACAGTGGCTCCTACGAGCAGTACTTC. This encodes CASSDYRDSGSYEQYF.

The J gene is TRBJ1-5, the V gene TRBV28; tentatively, D is TRBD1 (5 bases). Between the trimmed V and J ends, which lost 6 bases and 6 bases, there was a span of 15 bases. The CDR3 has 14 amino acids. Germline V lookup: CDR1 MDHEN, CDR2 SYDVKM. CDR3 residues: CASRNTGAGQPQHF. Written as DNA, the CDR3 is TGTGCCAGCAGGAATACAGGAGCGGGTCAGCCCCAGCATTTT.

The chain couples TRBV5-1 to TRBJ2-3; 7 bases agree with TRBD2. The CDR3 totals 15 residues. Germline V CDR1 and CDR2: SGHRS, YFSETQ. V shed 4 bases and J 2 bases; nucleotides not matched to a gene: 7. DNA of the CDR3: TGCGCCAGCAGCCGACTAGCTTCTGCCACAGATACGCAGTATTTT. Encoded protein: CASSRLASATDTQYF.

The chain joins TRBV9 to TRBJ2-2, with D perhaps matching TRBD2 (5 bases). The CDR3 runs to 14 residues. V lost 2 bases and J 6 bases, leaving 11 bases between the germline ends. Germline CDR1 and CDR2: SGDLS and YYNGEE. In DNA form, the CDR3 reads TGTGCCAGCAGCGTTATGGCGGGCTCCGGGGAGCTGTTTTTT. This gives the protein CASSVMAGSGELFF.

The chain joins TRBV5-1 to TRBJ2-3; 10 bases align to TRBD2. The germline V gene encodes CDR1 SGHRS and CDR2 YFSETQ. The CDR3 contains 13 residues. V shed 6 bases and J 6 bases; nucleotides not matched to a gene: 4. CDR3 in DNA: TGCGCCAGCATCCCTAGCGGGAGTGATACGCAGTATTTT. This translates into CASIPSGSDTQYF. The full variable domain, rest sourced from reference TRBV5-1 and TRBJ2-3, is KAGVTQTPRYLIKTRGQQVTLSCSPISGHRSVSWYQQTPGQGLQFLFEYFSETQRNKGNFPGRFSGRQFSNSRSEMNVSTLELGDSALYLCASIPSGSDTQYFGPGTRLTVL.

The gene calls are TRBV7-6 and TRBJ1-1; 8 bases agree with TRBD1. CDR1 is SGHVS and CDR2 is FNYEAQ in the germline V gene. Trimming removed 6 bases from V and 6 bases from J; junction bases left unmatched: 9. CDR3 length: 14 residues. In DNA, the CDR3 is TGTGCCAGCAGAGGCTGGACAGGGAGTGCTGAAGCTTTCTTT. Translating gives CASRGWTGSAEAFF.

This chain connects TRBV9 to TRBJ1-2; tentatively, D is TRBD1 (6 bases). V was cut by 4 bases and J by 4 bases, with 11 bases left in between. Germline CDR1 and CDR2: SGDLS and YYNGEE. There are 13 residues in the CDR3. The CDR3 DNA is TGTGCCAGCAGCCTTCGGACAGCCTATGGCTACACCTTC. It is translated as CASSLRTAYGYTF.

This CDR3 is CASSHSGSSYNEQFF. In nucleotides, the CDR3 is TGTGCCAGCAGCCATAGCGGGAGCTCCTACAATGAGCAGTTCTTC. The chain couples TRBV7-9 to TRBJ2-1; the match to TRBD2 covers 9 bases. The V gene end was trimmed by 5 bases and the J gene end by 0 bases; junction bases not matched to a gene: 2. The CDR3 is 15 residues long. CDR1 SEHNR and CDR2 FQNEAQ come from the germline V gene (reference sequence).

The chain carries TRBV7-8 and TRBJ2-3, with TRBD2 identical over 7 bases. CDR1 and CDR2 from the germline V gene are SGHVS and FQNEAQ. J was trimmed by 2 bases and V by 5 bases; bases with no gene match: 7. The CDR3 has 15 amino acids. The CDR3 bases are TGTGCCAGCAGCAGAAGACTAGCTGCCACAGATACGCAGTATTTT. It codes for CASSRRLAATDTQYF.

J is TRBJ2-3 and V is TRBV7-6; 9 nucleotides match TRBD2. Germline-derived CDR1 and CDR2 are SGHVS and FNYEAQ. V was pared by 5 bases and J by 1 base, with 10 bases of the junction left unmatched. This CDR3 spans 17 amino acids. This chain's CDR3 is CASSHKAASGGTDTQYF. The DNA of the CDR3 is TGTGCCAGCAGCCACAAAGCAGCTAGCGGGGGCACAGATACGCAGTATTTT.